These 10 T cell receptor beta chains originate from one sample sequenced in a study of blood T cell repertoires in COVID-19. The data were produced by immunoSEQ multiplex PCR, yet TCRdb's version contains in-frame clones alone and is incomplete. The sample records some 28,000 clones, around 87% being singletons. The sequenced material came from peripheral blood. These TCRs come from a man between 60 and 70 years old with acute or convalescent COVID-19.

V usage is TRBV15 and J usage is TRBJ1-2, with 7 nucleotides matching TRBD1. CDR1 is LNHNV and CDR2 is YYDKDF in the germline V gene (reference sequence). The trim removed 3 bases at V and 5 bases at J, leaving 6 bases unmatched. The CDR3 runs 14 residues. The CDR3 here is CATSRGDSLYGYTF. The CDR3 nucleotides are TGTGCCACCAGCAGGGGGGACAGCCTATATGGCTACACCTTC.

This clone was detected a few times. Other DNA sequences in this sample translate to the same CDR3. The chain has TRBV19 and TRBJ1-5; no clear D gene. The germline V gene encodes CDR1 LNHDA and CDR2 SQIVND (reference sequence). The CDR3 has 13 residues. Trimming shortened V by 5 bases and J by 2 bases, and 7 bases separated the two germline ends. CDR3 region: CASSEQGNQPQHF. The CDR3 nucleotides read TGTGCCAGTAGTGAGCAGGGCAATCAGCCCCAGCATTTT.

The genes are TRBV19 and TRBJ2-3; D possibly corresponds to TRBD2 (5 bases). CDR3 length: 17 residues. Germline assignment: CDR1 LNHDA and CDR2 SQIVND (reference sequence). Trimming cost V 0 bases and J 0 bases, with 13 bases left between them. CDR3: CASSIEGKRTSTDTQYF. The CDR3 DNA follows: TGTGCCAGTAGTATAGAAGGGAAGCGGACTAGCACAGATACGCAGTATTTT. The complete variable domain, with remaining parts taken from reference TRBV19 and TRBJ2-3, reads DGGITQSPKYLFRKEGQNVTLSCEQNLNHDAMYWYRQDPGQGLRLIYYSQIVNDFQKGDIAEGYSVSREKKESFPLTVTSAQKNPTAFYLCASSIEGKRTSTDTQYFGPGTRLTVL.

This rearrangement joins TRBV11-3 to TRBJ2-2; TRBD2 matches 10 bases. The trim removed 6 bases at V and 1 base at J, leaving 5 bases unmatched. Per the germline V gene, CDR1 is SGHNT and CDR2 is YENEEA. The CDR3 has 16 residues. In DNA, the CDR3 is TGTGCCAGCAGTCCGGGACTAGCGCTGAACACCGGGGAGCTGTTTTTT. Protein: CASSPGLALNTGELFF.

The chain is built from TRBV21-1 and TRBJ1-4; the table's D call TRBD1 went unverified against the DNA. TRBV21-1 has pseudogene status. The CDR3 is 18 residues long. The CDR3 sequence is CASSIKRRRGVTNEKLFF. CDR3 sequence (DNA): TGTGCCAGCAGCATAAAGAGGAGAAGGGGTGTAACTAATGAAAAACTGTTTTTT.

This clone showed up just a few times. The CDR3 region has the DNA TGCGCCAGCAGCTGGAACCCCGAAGGGGACGAGCAGTACTTC. Its protein product is CASSWNPEGDEQYF. The chain uses TRBV10-2 and TRBJ2-7; TRBD1 might be the D (5 bases). The germline V gene has CDR1 WSHSY and CDR2 SAAADI. The length of the CDR3 is 14 residues. The germline V and J ends were trimmed by 6 bases and 5 bases, with 17 bases remaining between them.

This clone appeared a few times. This chain uses TRBV2 with TRBJ2-7, with 13 bases fitting TRBD2. CDR3 length: 15 amino acids. Germline V CDR1 and CDR2: SNHLY, FYNNEI. Losses at the gene ends were 3 bases for V and 6 bases for J; bases not matched to a gene: 5. The CDR3 region has the DNA TGTGCCAGCAGTGACCGGACTAGCGGGAGTGGCGAGCAGTACTTC. Residues: CASSDRTSGSGEQYF.

The CDR3 region has the DNA TGCGCCAGCAGCTTCTTCGGCGACGGGGACTCTAACTATGGCTACACCTTC. Amino acids: CASSFFGDGDSNYGYTF. The gene calls are TRBV5-1 and TRBJ1-2; perhaps TRBD1 as D (5 bases). The V and J ends lost 2 bases and 0 bases respectively, with 17 bases between them. The CDR3 is made up of 17 amino acids. Germline-derived CDR1 and CDR2 are SGHRS and YFSETQ.

The chain combines TRBV6-6 with TRBJ2-7, with 8 bases aligning to TRBD1. The V and J ends lost 7 bases and 7 bases, in that order; junction bases with no gene match: 9. In germline, CDR1 is MNHNY, CDR2 SVGAGI (reference sequence). This CDR3 has 13 amino acids. As DNA, the CDR3 is TGTGCCAGCAAACGACAGGGGACGGGAGAGCAGTACTTC. This encodes CASKRQGTGEQYF.

The chain couples TRBV9 to TRBJ1-1; 10 nucleotides line up with TRBD1. This CDR3 is 15 amino acids long. CDR1 and CDR2 (germline): SGDLS, YYNGEE. The J segment lost 4 bases and the V segment lost 4 bases, leaving 7 bases of the junction unmatched. The CDR3: CASSLGGTGATEAFF. The CDR3 DNA sequence: TGTGCCAGCAGCCTGGGCGGGACAGGGGCCACTGAAGCTTTCTTT.